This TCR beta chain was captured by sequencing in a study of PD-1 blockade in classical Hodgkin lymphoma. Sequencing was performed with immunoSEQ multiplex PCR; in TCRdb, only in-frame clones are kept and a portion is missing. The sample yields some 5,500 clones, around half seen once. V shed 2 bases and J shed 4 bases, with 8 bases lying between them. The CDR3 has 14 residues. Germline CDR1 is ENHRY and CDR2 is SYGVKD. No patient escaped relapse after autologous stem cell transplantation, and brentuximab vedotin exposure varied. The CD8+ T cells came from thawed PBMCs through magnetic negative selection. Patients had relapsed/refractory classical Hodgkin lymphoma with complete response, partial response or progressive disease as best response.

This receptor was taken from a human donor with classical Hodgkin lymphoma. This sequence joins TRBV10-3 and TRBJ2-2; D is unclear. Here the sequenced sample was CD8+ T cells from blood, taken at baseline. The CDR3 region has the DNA TGTGCCATCAGTGAGAATCCGATCACCGGGGAGCTGTTTTTT. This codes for CAISENPITGELFF.